This is a list of T cell receptor beta chains from one sample in a study of OX40 agonist ivuxolimab in advanced cancers. Sequencing used immunoSEQ multiplex PCR; TCRdb keeps in-frame clones, though not all of them. The profile shows around 40,000 clones, less than 90% of them singletons. This specimen was CD4+ or CD8+ T cells sorted from blood, taken in a trial of the OX40 agonist ivuxolimab. The receptors shown here come from an adult with an advanced solid tumor such as melanoma, head and neck, liver or kidney cancer. Both conserved end residues are part of each CDR3. The D gene is left open where the match is weak. The size of a clone is reported for some rows only, either as once, few or many, or as a class for expanded clones.

clone_size	v_call	j_call	d_call	cdr3_nt	cdr3_aa
NA	TRBV30	TRBJ2-1	TRBD2	TGTGCCTGGCGGACTAGCGGGAGGGTAGGGGAGCAGTTCTTC	CAWRTSGRVGEQFF
NA	TRBV4-1	TRBJ1-1	TRBD1	TGCGCCAGCAGCGGGGTGGGGACAGGGTACACTGAAGCTTTCTTT	CASSGVGTGYTEAFF
NA	TRBV28	TRBJ2-1	TRBD2	TGTGCCAGCAGTTTTGCGGGAGGGGTCAATGAGCAGTTCTTC	CASSFAGGVNEQFF
NA	TRBV18	TRBJ2-2	NA	TGTGCCAGCTCACCGCGAGGCAAACAGAGCAGGCCCACGATCTCCCCCACCGGGGAGCTGTTTTTT	CASSPRGKQSRPTISPTGELFF
NA	TRBV10-3	TRBJ1-2	NA	TGTGCCATCAGTGAGTCCTCCTCATGGACAGCTAGCTATGGCTACACCTTC	CAISESSSWTASYGYTF
NA	TRBV5-1	TRBJ1-1	TRBD1	TGCGCCAGCAGCTTACTGACAGGGGGGATGACCACTGAAGCTTTCTTT	CASSLLTGGMTTEAFF
NA	TRBV6-5	TRBJ2-7	NA	TGTGCCAGCAGTTACCAGGACCCATCTATCTCCTACGAGCAGTACTTC	CASSYQDPSISYEQYF
NA	TRBV30	TRBJ1-1	NA	TGTGCCTGGAGTGTACCCAGGACGTTCGCGGGTACTGAAGCTTTCTTT	CAWSVPRTFAGTEAFF
NA	TRBV2	TRBJ1-2	NA	TGTGCCAGCAGCGGAGGTGCTAACTATGGCTACACCTTC	CASSGGANYGYTF
NA	TRBV19	TRBJ2-2	NA	TGTGCCAGTAGGACAGAACTGAACACCGGGGAGCTGTTTTTT	CASRTELNTGELFF
NA	TRBV11-2	TRBJ1-1	NA	TGTGCCAGCAGCTCCCGGTGGGGGGTTGGAGGCACTGAAGCTTTCTTT	CASSSRWGVGGTEAFF
NA	TRBV6-1	TRBJ2-5	NA	TGTGCCAGCAGGCGGGGAAGTGGCGAGACCCAGTACTTC	CASRRGSGETQYF
NA	TRBV30	TRBJ1-2	TRBD1	TGTGCCTGGAGTGTAGGGCAGGGGGAGTACTATGGCTACACCTTC	CAWSVGQGEYYGYTF
NA	TRBV18	TRBJ1-1	TRBD1	TGTGCCAGCTCACCAGCAGTGGGACAGATGAACACTGAAGCTTTCTTT	CASSPAVGQMNTEAFF
NA	TRBV18	TRBJ2-6	NA	TGTGCCAGCTGTAAGACCGCAGGGGGGTATAGCTCTGGGGCCAACGTCCTGACTTTC	CASCKTAGGYSSGANVLTF
NA	TRBV27	TRBJ1-2	NA	TGTGCCAGCAGTTTAGTACAGGGAGCTAACTATGGCTACACCTTC	CASSLVQGANYGYTF
once	TRBV30	TRBJ2-3	NA	TGTGCCTGGAGTGTGGGGTCTTCCCCAGATACGCAGTATTTT	CAWSVGSSPDTQYF